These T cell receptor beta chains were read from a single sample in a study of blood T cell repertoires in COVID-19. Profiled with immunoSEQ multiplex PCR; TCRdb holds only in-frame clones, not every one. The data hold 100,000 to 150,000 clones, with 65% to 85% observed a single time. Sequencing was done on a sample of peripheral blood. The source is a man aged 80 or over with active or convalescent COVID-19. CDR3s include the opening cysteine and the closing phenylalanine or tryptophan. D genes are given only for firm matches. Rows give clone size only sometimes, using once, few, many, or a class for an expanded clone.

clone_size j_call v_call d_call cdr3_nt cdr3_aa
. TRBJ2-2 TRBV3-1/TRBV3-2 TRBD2 TGTGCCAGCAGCCAAGCCGGGGGGGGCGGCGGGGAGCTGTTTTTT CASSQAGGGGGELFF
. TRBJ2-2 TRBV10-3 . TGTGCCATCAGTGTCGGGACCGGGGAGCTGTTTTTT CAISVGTGELFF
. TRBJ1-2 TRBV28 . TGTGCCAGCAGACAGGGTGAAGGCTACACCTTC CASRQGEGYTF
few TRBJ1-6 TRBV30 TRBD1 TGTGCCTGGAGTGACCTACAGGGGGTGAATTCACCCCTCCACTTT CAWSDLQGVNSPLHF
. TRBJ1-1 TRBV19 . TGTGCCAGTAGGTACGGGGTGAACACTGAAGCTTTCTTT CASRYGVNTEAFF
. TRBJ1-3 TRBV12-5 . TGTGCTAGTGGTTTGCCAAGGGACTGTCTTGAAAGGACCATATATTTT CASGLPRDCLERTIYF
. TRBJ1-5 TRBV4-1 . TGCGCCAGCAGCCAAGTGGGCGGGAATCAGCCCCAGCATTTT CASSQVGGNQPQHF
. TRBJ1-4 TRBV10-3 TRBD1 TGTGCCATCAGTGTCCGGACAGGTGAAAAACTGTTTTTT CAISVRTGEKLFF
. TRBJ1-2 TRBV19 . TGTGCCAGTAGTAGCCACAGTAGTGGCTACACCTTC CASSSHSSGYTF
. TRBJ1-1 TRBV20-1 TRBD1 TGCAGTGCTTTCCGGACAGGCGAAGCTTTCTTT CSAFRTGEAFF
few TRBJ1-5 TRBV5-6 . TGTGCCAGCAGCTGGGGGAGGGGCGAGCAGCCCCAGCATTTT CASSWGRGEQPQHF
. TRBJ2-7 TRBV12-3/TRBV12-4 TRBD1 TGTGCCAGCAGTCGGGACAGGGAGGGCGAGCAGTACTTC CASSRDREGEQYF
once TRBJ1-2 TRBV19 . TGTGCCAGTAGTATATCCGGCTATGGCTACACCTTC CASSISGYGYTF
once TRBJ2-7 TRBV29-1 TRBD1 TGCAGCGTTGAAGAAAGGGGACAGGCCTACGAGCAGTACTTC CSVEERGQAYEQYF
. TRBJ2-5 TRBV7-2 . TGTGCCAGCAGTGACAGCTTTGGGGAGACCCAGTACTTC CASSDSFGETQYF
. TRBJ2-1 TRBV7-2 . TGTGCCAGCAGCCCCCAGACTACCTACAATGAGCAGTTCTTC CASSPQTTYNEQFF
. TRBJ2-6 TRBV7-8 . TGTGCCAGCAGCTTTGTCCGCTCTGGGGCCAACGTCCTGACTTTC CASSFVRSGANVLTF
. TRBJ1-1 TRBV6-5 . TGTGCCAGCAGCGATGAGGCGGGGCTTAGTTTAGCTTTCTTT CASSDEAGLSLAFF
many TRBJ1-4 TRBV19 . TGTGCCAGTAGTGGTCGCGGGGTTAGTGAAAAACTGTTTTTT CASSGRGVSEKLFF
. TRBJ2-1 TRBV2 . TGTGCCAGCAGCACCACTTGGGAGGAGCAGTTCTTC CASSTTWEEQFF
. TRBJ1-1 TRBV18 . TGTGCCAGCTCACCAAGTAATGGGGCCCCGAACACTGAAGCTTTCTTT CASSPSNGAPNTEAFF
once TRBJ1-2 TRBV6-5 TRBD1 TGTGCCAGCAACACAGGGGGCACGAACTATGGCTACACCTTC CASNTGGTNYGYTF
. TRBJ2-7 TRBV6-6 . TGTGCCAGCAGTTACCAGGGCAGTATCTACGAGCAGTACTTC CASSYQGSIYEQYF
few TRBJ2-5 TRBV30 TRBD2 TGTGCCTGGAGTGCGGGACTAGCGGGGGGGCCGGAGACCCAGTACTTC CAWSAGLAGGPETQYF
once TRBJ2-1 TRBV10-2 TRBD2 TGCGCCAGCAGTGACCCTCCGGGACTAGCGGGATCTAAAGTCAATGAGCAGTTCTTC CASSDPPGLAGSKVNEQFF
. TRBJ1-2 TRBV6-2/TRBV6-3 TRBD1 TGTGCCAGCAGTCCACAGGGGGCGGCCAACTATGGCTACACCTTC CASSPQGAANYGYTF
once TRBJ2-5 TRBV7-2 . TGTGCCAGCAGCTTACATGGGAGAGAGACCCAGTACTTC CASSLHGRETQYF
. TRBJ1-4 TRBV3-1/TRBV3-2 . TGTGCCAGCAGCCAATGGGGGCGTAATGAAAAACTGTTTTTT CASSQWGRNEKLFF
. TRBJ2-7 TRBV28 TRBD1 TGTGCCAGCAGTTTAGCCGGGACAGGGAATTCCTACGAGCAGTACTTC CASSLAGTGNSYEQYF
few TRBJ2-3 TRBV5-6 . TGTGCCAGTACAGGACTATCTAGCACAGATACGCAGTATTTT CASTGLSSTDTQYF
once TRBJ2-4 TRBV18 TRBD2 TGTGCCAGCTCACCAATCCCTAGCGGGGGGGCCCTCGCGGACATTCAGTACTTC CASSPIPSGGALADIQYF
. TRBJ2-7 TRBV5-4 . TGTGCCAGCAGCTTGGCCCAGTCCTACGAGCAGTACTTC CASSLAQSYEQYF
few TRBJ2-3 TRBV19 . TGTGCCAGTAGTATGGGGCAGGGGAGCCCCCTTAGGGATACGCAGTATTTT CASSMGQGSPLRDTQYF
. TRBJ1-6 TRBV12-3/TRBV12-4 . TGTGCCAGCAGTTTAGCGGGCAGCCCACCCCTCCACTTT CASSLAGSPPLHF
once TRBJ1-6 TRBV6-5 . TGTGCCAGCAGTCCCGGACTGGGCGGGAATTCACCCCTCCACTTT CASSPGLGGNSPLHF
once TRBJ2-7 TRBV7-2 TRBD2 TGTGCCAGCAGCCCGGGACTAGCGGGGGGTTTCGAGCAGTACTTC CASSPGLAGGFEQYF
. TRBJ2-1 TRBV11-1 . TGTGCCAGCAGCTTGGGTGGGGGGATCGGGGAGCAGTTCTTC CASSLGGGIGEQFF
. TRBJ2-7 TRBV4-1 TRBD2 TGCGCCAGCAGCCAAGTTCTAGCGGGGGGTCTCTACGAGCAGTACTTC CASSQVLAGGLYEQYF
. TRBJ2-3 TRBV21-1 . TGTGCCAGCAGCAAAGCCCCCTATCCCCCTCGGTGGGATACGCAGTATTTT CASSKAPYPPRWDTQYF
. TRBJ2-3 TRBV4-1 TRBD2 TGCGCCAGCAGCCAAGATCGTAGCGGGGGGGCACAAGATACGCAGTATTTT CASSQDRSGGAQDTQYF
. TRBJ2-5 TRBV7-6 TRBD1 TGTGCCAGCAGCCCCGGACAGGGGAGGGAGACCCAGTACTTC CASSPGQGRETQYF
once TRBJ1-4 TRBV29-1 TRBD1 TGCAGCGTAGGACAGGGGAGTTCTTGGAATGAAAAACTGTTTTTT CSVGQGSSWNEKLFF
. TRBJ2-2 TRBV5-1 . TGCGCCAGCAGCTTGGGACATAACACCGGGGAGCTGTTTTTT CASSLGHNTGELFF
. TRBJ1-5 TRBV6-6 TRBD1 TGTGCCAGCACCCAGGGGGCAGGTCAGCCCCAGCATTTT CASTQGAGQPQHF
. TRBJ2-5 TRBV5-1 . TGCGCCAGCAGCTTGGGGGCAGCAAAAGAGACCCAGTACTTC CASSLGAAKETQYF
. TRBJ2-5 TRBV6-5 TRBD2 TGTGCCATTAATAGCGGGGCCCTAATGGAGACCCAGTACTTC CAINSGALMETQYF
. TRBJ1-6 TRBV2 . TGTGCCAGCAGTGAAGCCGCGAGGGAGGCTTCACCCCTCCACTTT CASSEAAREASPLHF
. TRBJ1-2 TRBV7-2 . TGTGCCAGCAGCCATGGATCGGGCTATGGCTACACCTTC CASSHGSGYGYTF
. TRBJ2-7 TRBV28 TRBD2 TGTGCCAGCAGCTCGTCTAGCGGGGGGTTCTACGAGCAGTACTTC CASSSSSGGFYEQYF
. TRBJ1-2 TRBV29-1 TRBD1 TGCAGCGTTGATCAAACAGGGGACTATGGCTACACCTTC CSVDQTGDYGYTF
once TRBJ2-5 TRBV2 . TGTGCCAGCAGTGGGCAGGGTTACGAGACCCAGTACTTC CASSGQGYETQYF
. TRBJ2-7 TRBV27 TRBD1 TGTGCCAGCAGTTTTGGGACAGAGCCCCACGAGCAGTACTTC CASSFGTEPHEQYF
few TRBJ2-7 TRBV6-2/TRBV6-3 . TGTGCCAGCAGTTACAGTAGGGGCTACGAGCAGTACTTC CASSYSRGYEQYF
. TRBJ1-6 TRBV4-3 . TGCGCCAGCAGCCAAGAGGGCAGGGATAGGAGTTCACCCCTCCACTTT CASSQEGRDRSSPLHF
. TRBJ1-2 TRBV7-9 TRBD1 TGTGCCAGCAGCCGACGGGACAGTGGATATGGCTACACCTTC CASSRRDSGYGYTF
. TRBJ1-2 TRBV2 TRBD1 TGTGCCAGCAGTGATATGGTCACCTCAGGGACAGGGGGCTATGGCTACACCTTC CASSDMVTSGTGGYGYTF
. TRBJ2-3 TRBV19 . TGTGCCAGTAGTATAGGTCGAGATACGCAGTATTTT CASSIGRDTQYF
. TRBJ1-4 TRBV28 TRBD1 TGTGCCAGCAGTTTAAGGACAGGGGAGGAAAAACTGTTTTTT CASSLRTGEEKLFF